Below are 8 T cell receptor beta chains sequenced from a single sample in a study of T-cell memory formation after mild COVID-19. One entry per CDR3 protein results from TCRdb running MiXCR on the 5' RACE reads. The profile covers a few hundred thousand distinct CDR3 sequences, with roughly 16% appearing a single time and roughly 20% taken by the ten largest. The sample taken for sequencing was PBMCs or a T cell subset sorted from them (not recorded which). These receptors came from a man between 18 and 35 years old who had mild COVID-19 (a few samples of this study predate the infection). Cell type and time point are not known.

This clonotype came up many times. Written as DNA, the CDR3 is TGTGCCAGCAGCCTGACGTACCAAGAGACCCAGTACTTC. Translating it yields CASSLTYQETQYF. This chain uses TRBV7-6 with TRBJ2-5; D call uncertain. Germline CDR1 is SGHVS and CDR2 is FNYEAQ. Trimming left V 5 bases short and J 0 bases short, with 7 bases between. The CDR3 covers 13 residues.

Here the CDR3 DNA reads TGTGCCAGCAGCGTAGGGGTTGAGGGGACCCAGTACTTC. This codes for CASSVGVEGTQYF. V gene TRBV9 combines with J gene TRBJ2-5, with D perhaps TRBD2 (5 bases). The V end lost 0 bases, the J end lost 7 bases, and 10 bases lay between the germline ends. The CDR3 length is 13 residues. Germline V lookup: CDR1 SGDLS, CDR2 YYNGEE.

The chain links TRBV12-3 or TRBV12-4 to TRBJ2-7; D not certain. The CDR3 sequence is 14 residues long. The V gene lost 1 base and the J gene lost 1 base, with 8 bases spanning the gap. CDR3 DNA: TGTGCCAGCAGTTTAGGGTACGGTTCCTACGAGCAGTACGTC. As protein: CASSLGYGSYEQYV.

This chain uses TRBV29-1 with TRBJ1-2, with D tentatively TRBD1 (5 bases). CDR1 is SQVTM and CDR2 is ANQGSEA in the germline V gene. The V end was cut by 4 bases, the J end by 0 bases, with 21 bases between. The CDR3 runs to 17 residues. CDR3 region: CSVVAGPDGGANYGYTF. CDR3 in DNA: TGCAGCGTTGTAGCCGGACCCGACGGGGGAGCTAACTATGGCTACACCTTC. Complete variable domain (other parts from reference TRBV29-1 and TRBJ1-2): SAVISQKPSRDICQRGTSLTIQCQVDSQVTMMFWYRQQPGQSLTLIATANQGSEATYESGFVIDKFPISRPNLTFSTLTVSNMSPEDSSIYLCSVVAGPDGGANYGYTFGSGTRLTVV.

There are a few counts of this clonotype. This sequence joins TRBV4-1 and TRBJ2-7, with 9 positions matching TRBD2. The germline V gene has CDR1 MGHRA and CDR2 YSYEKL. V lost 1 base and J lost 3; bases outside the gene matches: 13. This CDR3 has 18 residues. The CDR3 nucleotides are TGCGCCAGCAGCCAAGTGGAGCCGACAAGCGGGGGGATCTACGAGCAGTACTTC. Translating it yields CASSQVEPTSGGIYEQYF.

This clonotype was seen a few times. The chain recombines TRBV5-6 with TRBJ2-1; no firm D call. Trimming removed 0 bases from V and 10 bases from J, with 8 bases in between. Germline V gene sequence: CDR1 SGHDT, CDR2 YYEEEE. There are 12 residues in the CDR3. The CDR3 here is CASSLAPGEQFF. CDR3 sequence (DNA): TGTGCCAGCAGCTTGGCCCCTGGGGAGCAGTTCTTC.

Only one count was recorded for this clonotype. V is TRBV20-1 and J is TRBJ2-1; no reliable D call. Germline CDR1 is DFQATT and CDR2 is SNEGSKA (reference sequence). The CDR3 runs to 12 residues. With 6 bases removed from V and 5 bases from J, the gap between germline ends came to 11 bases. The CDR3 is CSAGRTDNEQFF. The CDR3 coding sequence is TGCAGTGCGGGAAGGACGGACAATGAGCAGTTCTTC.

The rearrangement joins TRBV4-1 to TRBJ1-4; 7 bases agree with TRBD1. The CDR3 is 17 residues long. With V trimmed by 1 base and J by 7 bases, 12 bases remained unmatched. Germline V gene lookup returns CDR1 MGHRA and CDR2 YSYEKL. CDR3 residues: CASSQVGGASLGEKLFF. In DNA, the CDR3 is TGCGCCAGCAGCCAAGTAGGGGGCGCGAGTTTGGGTGAAAAACTGTTTTTT.